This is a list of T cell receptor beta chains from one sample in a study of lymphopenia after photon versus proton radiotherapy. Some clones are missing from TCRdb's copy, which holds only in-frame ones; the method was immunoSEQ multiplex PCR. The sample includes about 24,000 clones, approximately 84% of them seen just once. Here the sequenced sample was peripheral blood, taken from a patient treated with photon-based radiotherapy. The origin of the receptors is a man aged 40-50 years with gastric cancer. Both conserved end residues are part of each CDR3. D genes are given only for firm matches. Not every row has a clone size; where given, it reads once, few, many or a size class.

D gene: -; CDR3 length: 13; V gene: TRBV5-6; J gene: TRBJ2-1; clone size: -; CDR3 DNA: TGTGCCAGCAGCCCGGGTCTCTTCAATGAGCAGTTCTTC; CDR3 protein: CASSPGLFNEQFF
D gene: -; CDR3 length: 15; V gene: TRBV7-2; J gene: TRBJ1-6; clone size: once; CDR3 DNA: TGTGCCAGCAGCGCCGCAGGGGCTGCTAATTCACCCCTCCACTTT; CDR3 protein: CASSAAGAANSPLHF
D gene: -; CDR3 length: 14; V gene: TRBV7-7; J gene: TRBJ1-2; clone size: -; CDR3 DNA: TGTGCCAGCAGCCAACCCCGGGACAACTATGGCTACACCTTC; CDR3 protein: CASSQPRDNYGYTF
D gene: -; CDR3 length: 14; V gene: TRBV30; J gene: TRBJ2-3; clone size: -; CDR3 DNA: TGTGCCTGGAGTGCCGCGGGGGCCACAGATACGCAGTATTTT; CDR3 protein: CAWSAAGATDTQYF
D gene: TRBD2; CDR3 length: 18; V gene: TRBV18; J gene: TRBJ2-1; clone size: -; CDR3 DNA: TGTGCCAGCTCACCCTCTAGCGGACCCTTTGCCCTTGAGAATGAGCAGTTCTTC; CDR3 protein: CASSPSSGPFALENEQFF
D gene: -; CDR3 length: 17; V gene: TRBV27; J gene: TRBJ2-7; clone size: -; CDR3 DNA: TGTGCCAGCAGTCCAGGGTGGGGGGAAAAGGGCTCCTACGAGCAGTACTTC; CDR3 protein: CASSPGWGEKGSYEQYF
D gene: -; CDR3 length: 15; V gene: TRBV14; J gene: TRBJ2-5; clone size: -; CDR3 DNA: TGTGCCAGCAGCCAAGCCCTTTTAGCCGGGGAGACCCAGTACTTC; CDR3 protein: CASSQALLAGETQYF
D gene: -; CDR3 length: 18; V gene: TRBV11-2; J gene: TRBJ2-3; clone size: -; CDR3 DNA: TGTGCCAGCACCGATTTAGTAGGGCCGAGGGGGGTGGTTGATACGCAGTATTTT; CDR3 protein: CASTDLVGPRGVVDTQYF
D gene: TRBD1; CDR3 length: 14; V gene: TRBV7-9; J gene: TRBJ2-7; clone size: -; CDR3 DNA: TGTGCCAGCAGCCGCAGGGGGAGCTCCTACGAGCAGTACTTC; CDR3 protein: CASSRRGSSYEQYF
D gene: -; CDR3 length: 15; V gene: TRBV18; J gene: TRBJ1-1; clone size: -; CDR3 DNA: TGTGCCAGCTCACCACCCACAGAGATGAACACTGAAGCTTTCTTT; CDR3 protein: CASSPPTEMNTEAFF
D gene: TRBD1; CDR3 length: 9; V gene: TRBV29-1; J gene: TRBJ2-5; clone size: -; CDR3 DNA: TGCAGCGTCGGGACAGGTGTGGACTTC; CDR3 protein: CSVGTGVDF
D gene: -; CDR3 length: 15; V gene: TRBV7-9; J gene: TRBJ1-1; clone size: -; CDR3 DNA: TGTGCCAGCAGCTTAATAGGGCTCTGGGTGACTGAAGCTTTCTTT; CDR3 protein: CASSLIGLWVTEAFF
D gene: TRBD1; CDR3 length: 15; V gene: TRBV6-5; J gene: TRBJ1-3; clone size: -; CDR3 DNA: TGTGCCAGCAGTGCTTACAGGGGGCCTGGAAACACCATATATTTT; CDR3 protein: CASSAYRGPGNTIYF
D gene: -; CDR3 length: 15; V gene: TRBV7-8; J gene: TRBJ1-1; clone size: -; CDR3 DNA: TGTGCCAGCAGTATCCGAGACGGGAGAAACACTGAAGCTTTCTTT; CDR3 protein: CASSIRDGRNTEAFF
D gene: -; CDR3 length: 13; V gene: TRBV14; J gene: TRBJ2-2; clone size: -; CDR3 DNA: TGTGCCAGCAGCCAAGATGGGCCCGGGGAGCTGTTTTTT; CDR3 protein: CASSQDGPGELFF
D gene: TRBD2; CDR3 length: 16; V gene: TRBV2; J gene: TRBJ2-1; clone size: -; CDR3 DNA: TGTGCCAGCACCCGGGGAACCGGGGGGGGCCTCAATGAGCAGTTCTTC; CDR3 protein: CASTRGTGGGLNEQFF